A selection of T cell receptor beta chains follows, all from one sample in a study of blood T cell repertoires in COVID-19. Here immunoSEQ multiplex PCR was the method, and the copy in TCRdb shows in-frame clones only, minus some. The table includes approximately 37,000 clones, 86% detected once. Sequencing input: peripheral blood. The receptor set was obtained from a man in his forties with active COVID-19. CDR3s include the opening cysteine and the closing phenylalanine or tryptophan. The D gene is left open where the match is weak. The size field is filled for only some rows; it gives once, few, many or a size class.

d_gene: TRBD2
v_gene: TRBV28
abundance: once
j_gene: TRBJ2-1
CDR3nt: TGTGCCAGCAGCCCCTCAGGAAGCGGGAGGGAGCAGTTCTTC
CDR3aa: CASSPSGSGREQFF

d_gene: TRBD2
v_gene: TRBV5-1
abundance: -
j_gene: TRBJ2-7
CDR3nt: TGCGCCAGCAGCTTTATGTGGGAGGGCCTGAACGAGCAGTACTTC
CDR3aa: CASSFMWEGLNEQYF

d_gene: -
v_gene: TRBV23-1
abundance: -
j_gene: TRBJ1-5
CDR3nt: TGCGCCAGCCCCAAAAGGAGGGGGGGTAATCAGCCCCAGCATTTT
CDR3aa: CASPKRRGGNQPQHF

d_gene: -
v_gene: TRBV7-9
abundance: -
j_gene: TRBJ2-7
CDR3nt: TGTGCCAGCAGCCCAAACCGGGGAGAATCCTACGAGCAGTACTTC
CDR3aa: CASSPNRGESYEQYF

d_gene: -
v_gene: TRBV7-9
abundance: -
j_gene: TRBJ2-2
CDR3nt: TGTGCCAGCAGCTTAATGGCCCTCACCGGGGAGCTGTTTTTT
CDR3aa: CASSLMALTGELFF

d_gene: TRBD1
v_gene: TRBV2
abundance: -
j_gene: TRBJ1-3
CDR3nt: TGTGCCAGCATGACAGGGCCTGGAAACACCATATATTTT
CDR3aa: CASMTGPGNTIYF

d_gene: -
v_gene: TRBV3-1/TRBV3-2
abundance: -
j_gene: TRBJ1-2
CDR3nt: TGTGCCAGCAGCCCCGGGGTGGAGGGGCATGGCTACACCTTC
CDR3aa: CASSPGVEGHGYTF

d_gene: -
v_gene: TRBV27
abundance: -
j_gene: TRBJ1-6
CDR3nt: TGTGCCAGCAGATTCCAGGGTTTCGATAATTCACCCCTCCACTTT
CDR3aa: CASRFQGFDNSPLHF

d_gene: TRBD2
v_gene: TRBV10-2
abundance: -
j_gene: TRBJ2-7
CDR3nt: TGCGCCAGCAGTGAACGCGGGGGATCGGTCGAGCAGTACTTC
CDR3aa: CASSERGGSVEQYF

d_gene: -
v_gene: TRBV2
abundance: -
j_gene: TRBJ2-7
CDR3nt: TGTGCCAGCAGTGCAGACACGCGCGACTACGAGCAGTACTTC
CDR3aa: CASSADTRDYEQYF

d_gene: TRBD2
v_gene: TRBV27
abundance: -
j_gene: TRBJ2-1
CDR3nt: TGTGCCAGCAGCCGAGGACTAGCTATTGATGACGAGCAGTTCTTC
CDR3aa: CASSRGLAIDDEQFF

d_gene: TRBD1
v_gene: TRBV7-9
abundance: -
j_gene: TRBJ2-1
CDR3nt: TGTGCCAGCAGCGGAAGCGGGACAGGGTATTCCAATGAGCAGTTCTTC
CDR3aa: CASSGSGTGYSNEQFF

d_gene: TRBD1
v_gene: TRBV19
abundance: few
j_gene: TRBJ1-1
CDR3nt: TGTGCCAGTAGTTCACAGGGGGCAACTGAAGCTTTCTTT
CDR3aa: CASSSQGATEAFF

d_gene: -
v_gene: TRBV27
abundance: -
j_gene: TRBJ1-2
CDR3nt: TGTGCCATCGGGACTGCATATGGCTACACCTTC
CDR3aa: CAIGTAYGYTF

d_gene: -
v_gene: TRBV28
abundance: -
j_gene: TRBJ1-3
CDR3nt: TGTGCCAGCAGTTACATTCCCGACACCATATATTTT
CDR3aa: CASSYIPDTIYF

d_gene: TRBD1
v_gene: TRBV7-8
abundance: -
j_gene: TRBJ1-1
CDR3nt: TGTGCCAGCAGCTTAGTGACAGGGGGCGCGGCCCAAGCTTTCTTT
CDR3aa: CASSLVTGGAAQAFF

d_gene: -
v_gene: TRBV5-1
abundance: -
j_gene: TRBJ1-1
CDR3nt: TGCGCCAGCAGCTTGGCCAAAGGGTACGGGATGAACACTGAAGCTTTCTTT
CDR3aa: CASSLAKGYGMNTEAFF

d_gene: -
v_gene: TRBV4-1
abundance: -
j_gene: TRBJ2-3
CDR3nt: TGCGCCAGCAGCCAAGTTAAAGGGGGTACGCAGTATTTT
CDR3aa: CASSQVKGGTQYF

d_gene: -
v_gene: TRBV14
abundance: -
j_gene: TRBJ2-5
CDR3nt: TGTGCCAGCAGCCAAGACTCCCGTCTAGGGGAAGAGACCCAGTACTTC
CDR3aa: CASSQDSRLGEETQYF

d_gene: -
v_gene: TRBV3-1/TRBV3-2
abundance: -
j_gene: TRBJ1-3
CDR3nt: TGTGCCAGCAGCCGAACAGGGTCTGGAAACACCATATATTTT
CDR3aa: CASSRTGSGNTIYF

d_gene: TRBD2
v_gene: TRBV5-1
abundance: -
j_gene: TRBJ2-2
CDR3nt: TGCGCCAGCAGCTGGGGACTAGCGGGAGATTGGTCCGGGGAGCTGTTTTTT
CDR3aa: CASSWGLAGDWSGELFF

d_gene: -
v_gene: TRBV5-1
abundance: once
j_gene: TRBJ1-4
CDR3nt: TGCGCCAGCAGGAGCGCAACTAATGAAAAACTGTTTTTT
CDR3aa: CASRSATNEKLFF

d_gene: TRBD2
v_gene: TRBV5-4
abundance: -
j_gene: TRBJ2-3
CDR3nt: TGTGCCAGCAGCTTACGGGAGGAAGATACGCAGTATTTT
CDR3aa: CASSLREEDTQYF

d_gene: -
v_gene: TRBV5-6
abundance: few
j_gene: TRBJ1-4
CDR3nt: TGTGCCAGCAGCTGGATAGGACAGTCGAATGAAAAACTGTTTTTT
CDR3aa: CASSWIGQSNEKLFF

d_gene: TRBD2
v_gene: TRBV7-8
abundance: -
j_gene: TRBJ2-3
CDR3nt: TGTGCCAGCAGCTCCCAGGGAGGGCGAGGTACGCAGTATTTT
CDR3aa: CASSSQGGRGTQYF

d_gene: TRBD2
v_gene: TRBV7-6
abundance: -
j_gene: TRBJ2-1
CDR3nt: TGTGCCAGCAGCCGCGGACTAGCGGGCCCAGGCAACAATGAGCAGTTCTTC
CDR3aa: CASSRGLAGPGNNEQFF

d_gene: -
v_gene: TRBV28
abundance: -
j_gene: TRBJ1-2
CDR3nt: TGTGCCAGCAGTTTTGCGGGGGCGGATAGCTATGGCTACACCTTC
CDR3aa: CASSFAGADSYGYTF